Presented here are 31 T cell receptor beta chains from one specimen sequenced in a study of metastatic and nonmetastatic thyroid tumors (dated by TCRdb to the early 2020s). The library came from PCR. The instrument given in TCRdb is Illumina HiSeq 4000. TCRdb trimmed public reads at Q25 via fastp, called clones via MiXCR and kept in-frame beta chains. This sample holds some 26,000 clones; 3.5% to 4.5% were observed only once. 3.2% of the sample belongs to the ten largest clones. None of the patients had been given any treatment before thyroid surgery. Sequencing input: blood. The source of these receptors is a male donor with papillary thyroid cancer or a benign thyroid nodule (not recorded which). Some clones in this sample may be carry-over from other donors' samples.

A note on this clone: Other DNA sequences from this sample encode an identical CDR3 as well. The CDR3 nucleotides read TGTGCCAGCAGCCAGGGCAGCACTGAAGCTTTCTTT. It translates to CASSQGSTEAFF. The chain carries TRBV3-1 and TRBJ1-1; no clear D. Germline V gives CDR1 LGHDT, CDR2 YNNKEL (reference sequence). This CDR3 has 12 amino acids. V was cut by 3 bases and J by 4 bases, with 6 bases left in between.

About this clone: No conserved phenylalanine or tryptophan is present at the end of the CDR3, so a read error is the likely explanation. The chain combines TRBV5-1 with TRBJ1-1; 12 positions match TRBD1. The CDR3 runs 14 residues. CDR1 is SGHRS, CDR2 YFSETQ, per germline. V was clipped by 5 bases and J by 7 bases; unmatched bases: 6. In DNA, the CDR3 is TGCGCCAGCAGGCCGGGACAGGGGGCGGGTGAAGCTTTCATT. This codes for CASRPGQGAGEAFI.

In regard to this clone: One end of the junction does not line up with germline, which may come from a read error. The CDR3 DNA is TGTGTCAGCAGTAAATCGGGACTGGGCTACGAGCAGTACTTC. This codes for CVSSKSGLGYEQYF. The chain links TRBV2 to TRBJ2-7; perhaps TRBD2 as D (6 bases). CDR1 is SNHLY, CDR2 FYNNEI, per germline. CDR3 length: 14 amino acids.

This clone came up a few times. CDR3 protein: CASSLLGGADGYTF. DNA of the CDR3: TGCGCCAGCAGCTTGTTAGGGGGGGCTGATGGCTACACCTTC. The chain joins TRBV5-1 to TRBJ1-2; D is possibly TRBD1 (6 bases). This CDR3 comprises 14 residues. Trimming cost V 1 base and J 6 bases, with 13 bases left between them. The germline V gene encodes CDR1 SGHRS and CDR2 YFSETQ.

This clone was recorded many times. The rearrangement uses TRBV20-1 and TRBJ2-3, with 9 bases matching TRBD2. The germline V gene has CDR1 DFQATT and CDR2 SNEGSKA (reference sequence). J was trimmed by 0 bases and V by 1 base; bases with no gene match: 8. The CDR3 totals 17 residues. The CDR3 here is CSARAGTSRTSTDTQYF. The CDR3 nucleotides read TGCAGTGCTAGAGCCGGGACTAGCAGAACTAGCACAGATACGCAGTATTTT.

This clone was seen ten or more times. The genes are TRBV5-4 and TRBJ1-3, with D maybe TRBD1 (5 bases). The CDR3 loop spans 13 amino acids. Between the trimmed V and J ends, which lost 9 bases and 4 bases, there was a span of 14 bases. Germline CDR1 reads SGHNT; CDR2 reads YYREEE (reference sequence). The CDR3 DNA sequence: TGTGCCACCTCCCCAGGGAAAGGAAACACCATATATTTT. This gives the protein CATSPGKGNTIYF.

This clone was seen a few times. The CDR3 nucleotides read TGTGCCAGCAGTTTCGACAGGGGTAGTCAGCCCCAGCATTTT. As protein: CASSFDRGSQPQHF. The rearrangement uses TRBV6-1 and TRBJ1-5; 8 nucleotides align to TRBD1. V dropped 5 bases and J dropped 6; count of bases not matched to a gene: 6. Germline loops: CDR1 MNHNS, CDR2 SASEGT. The CDR3 has 14 amino acids.

Comments on this clone: Germline is not matched at one junction end, which may reflect a read error. The chain links TRBV29-1 to TRBJ1-2; 9 nucleotides align to TRBD1. Looked up from germline, CDR1 is SQVTM and CDR2 is ANQGSEA. The CDR3 has 16 amino acids. The CDR3 sequence is CSVYTRQGGRTYGYTF. DNA of the CDR3: TGCAGCGTTTACACACGACAGGGGGGGAGGACCTATGGCTACACATTC. The whole variable domain, remainder taken from reference TRBV29-1 and TRBJ1-2, is SAVISQKPSRDICQRGTSLTIQCQVDSQVTMMFWYRQQPGQSLTLIATANQGSEATYESGFVIDKFPISRPNLTFSTLTVSNMSPEDSSIYLCSVYTRQGGRTYGYTFGSGTRLTVV.

The V and J genes are TRBV7-2 and TRBJ2-5; 11 positions match TRBD1. The germline V gene has CDR1 SGHTA and CDR2 FQGNSA. CDR3 length: 15 residues. V dropped 7 bases and J dropped 1; count of bases not matched to a gene: 5. The CDR3 DNA is TGTGCCAGCACCCCGGGGACAGGGGGCCAAGAGACCCAGTACTTC. Amino acids: CASTPGTGGQETQYF. The full variable domain, its missing parts supplied by reference TRBV7-2 and TRBJ2-5, is GAGVSQSPSNKVTEKGKDVELRCDPISGHTALYWYRQSLGQGLEFLIYFQGNSAPDKSGLPSDRFSAERTGGSVSTLTIQRTQQEDSAVYLCASTPGTGGQETQYFGPGTRLLVL.

This clone has ten or more counts. This chain connects TRBV7-2 to TRBJ2-4; 8 nucleotides match TRBD2. J lost 9 bases, V lost 5 bases, and 12 bases had no gene match. The V gene's germline CDR1 is SGHTA and CDR2 FQGNSA. This CDR3 is built from 15 residues. CDR3 nucleotide sequence: TGTGCCAGCAGCACCGTCGTAGCGGGACCAACCATTCAGTACTTC. Protein sequence: CASSTVVAGPTIQYF.

This clone was seen a few times. The CDR3 end shows no conserved phenylalanine or tryptophan, and so a read error is likely. The DNA is left out, because the CDR3 cannot be placed on it with certainty; the CDR3 is given as TCRdb lists it. The chain couples TRBV28 to TRBJ1-6. The CDR3 is 12 amino acids in total, end residues counted. The germline V gene encodes CDR1 MDHEN and CDR2 SYDVKM. CDR3 sequence reads: CASRPQYSPLHV.

This clone was observed many times. V gene TRBV5-1 combines with J gene TRBJ2-3; 8 nucleotides line up with TRBD1. Trimming removed 4 bases from V and 5 bases from J; junction bases left unmatched: 6. The CDR3 totals 14 residues. Germline assignment: CDR1 SGHRS and CDR2 YFSETQ. CDR3 nucleotides: TGCGCCAGCAGCAGGACAGGGAAAGGAGATACGCAGTATTTT. It codes for CASSRTGKGDTQYF.

This clone is labeled as medium-sized. The rearrangement links TRBV24-1 to TRBJ2-2; D gene unclear. Germline lookup yields CDR1 KGHDR and CDR2 SFDVKD. V lost 0 bases, J lost 3 bases, and 4 bases lay in between. There are 14 residues in the CDR3. The CDR3 coding sequence is TGTGCCACCAGTGATTTGAGGGACACCGGGGAGCTGTTTTTT. Protein product: CATSDLRDTGELFF.

As for this clone: Given a much more abundant clone one base away, this may be a read error. The V and J genes are TRBV6-4 and TRBJ2-2; D is unresolved. This CDR3 has 13 residues. Per germline, CDR1 MRHNA and CDR2 SNTAGT. CDR3 in amino acids: CASSDSETVELFF. Written as DNA, the CDR3 is TGTGCCAGCAGTGACTCAGAGACCGTGGAGCTGTTCTTT.

This rearrangement joins TRBV6-4 to TRBJ2-1, with 10 bases identical to TRBD2. The CDR3 has 15 amino acids. Germline assignment: CDR1 MRHNA and CDR2 SNTAGT. V gave up 2 bases and J gave up 4 bases; unmatched junction bases: 2. As DNA, the CDR3 is TGTGCCAGCAGTGACCGACTAGCGGGTTACAATGAGCAGTTCTTC. Translating gives CASSDRLAGYNEQFF.

This rearrangement joins TRBV6-1 to TRBJ2-1; possible D gene TRBD2, 5 bases. CDR3 size: 12 residues. Germline assignment: CDR1 MNHNS and CDR2 SASEGT. V was clipped by 6 bases and J by 5 bases, with 8 bases between them. The CDR3 DNA is TGTGCCAGCAGCCTCGGGAACAATGAGCAGTTCTTC. Its translation: CASSLGNNEQFF.

J is TRBJ1-5 and V is TRBV28, with D perhaps TRBD1 (5 bases). The J call may be incorrect, as the DNA end agrees better with TRBJ2-3. Germline V gene sequence: CDR1 MDHEN, CDR2 SYDVKM. The CDR3 consists of 13 residues. CDR3 loop: CASSSTEYQPQYF. CDR3 DNA: TGTGCCAGCAGCTCGACAGAGTATCAGCCGCAGTATTTT.

This clone appeared a few times. The chain is built from TRBV6-1 and TRBJ1-3; tentative D call: TRBD1 (6 bases). This CDR3 is 16 amino acids long. In germline, CDR1 is MNHNS, CDR2 SASEGT. The ends were cut back, 6 bases at V and 8 bases at J, with 23 bases in the middle. For the CDR3, the DNA is TGTGCCAGCAGCGATGCCTCGGGGGGGGGGGCGGACACCATATATTTT. This translates into CASSDASGGGADTIYF.

This clone was seen at least ten times. The chain links TRBV30 to TRBJ2-5; D is perhaps TRBD1 (6 bases). V lost 4 bases and J 4 bases, leaving 13 bases between the germline ends. The germline V gene encodes CDR1 GTSNPN and CDR2 SVGIG (reference sequence). This CDR3 has 13 amino acids. The CDR3 coding sequence is TGTGCCTGGACCGTAGGGGGATCAGAGACCCAGTACTTC. This translates into CAWTVGGSETQYF.

This chain connects TRBV12-3 or TRBV12-4 to TRBJ1-5; 9 nucleotides line up with TRBD1. The CDR3 length is 15 residues. V shed 1 base, J shed 2 bases, and the junction held 0 bases outside the gene matches. The DNA of the CDR3 is TGTGCCAGCAGTTTAGGGACAGGGGGCAATCAGCCCCAGCATTTT. It is translated as CASSLGTGGNQPQHF.

The table lists this clone with a few counts. The V call is TRBV27, the J call TRBJ1-2; 10 bases fit TRBD1. Trimming at V came to 3 bases and at J to 7 bases, leaving 2 bases not matched to a gene. The CDR3 is 13 amino acids. The V gene's germline CDR1 is MNHEY and CDR2 SMNVEV (reference sequence). As DNA, the CDR3 is TGTGCCAGCAGTTTTGGACAGGGGGTTGGCTACACCTTC. This encodes CASSFGQGVGYTF.

V and J are TRBV12-3 or TRBV12-4 and TRBJ1-1; D remains ambiguous. This CDR3 comprises 14 residues. V was trimmed by 6 bases and J by 1 base, leaving 12 bases between them. The CDR3 DNA reads as TGTGCCAGCAGCCTAAGACATCAGAACACTGAAGCTTTCTTT. It codes for CASSLRHQNTEAFF.

This clone was recorded many times. The chain is built from TRBV11-2 and TRBJ2-7; no firm D call. The ends were cut back, 2 bases at V and 0 bases at J, with 14 bases in the middle. Germline V lookup: CDR1 SGHAT, CDR2 FQNNGV. The CDR3 contains 16 residues. DNA for the CDR3: TGTGCCAGCAGCTTAACGGACGGCCCGAGCTCCTACGAGCAGTACTTC. Amino acids: CASSLTDGPSSYEQYF. The variable domain in full, with the rest retrieved from reference TRBV11-2 and TRBJ2-7, is EAGVAQSPRYKIIEKRQSVAFWCNPISGHATLYWYQQILGQGPKLLIQFQNNGVVDDSQLPKDRFSAERLKGVDSTLKIQPAKLEDSAVYLCASSLTDGPSSYEQYFGPGTRLTVT.

The table lists this clone with a few counts. This sequence joins TRBV5-1 and TRBJ2-3; 8 bases match TRBD2. The trim removed 3 bases at V and 4 bases at J, leaving 10 bases unmatched. Germline V gene data show CDR1 as SGHRS and CDR2 as YFSETQ. The CDR3 is 16 amino acids. CDR3 residues: CASSSHGGAMSDTQYF. CDR3 DNA: TGCGCCAGCAGCTCACACGGGGGGGCCATGTCAGATACGCAGTATTTT.

This clone was counted many times. V gene TRBV12-3 or TRBV12-4 combines with J gene TRBJ2-7; D assignment may be TRBD1 or TRBD2 (5 bases each). V was shortened by 0 bases and J by 7 bases, with 22 bases between the two germline ends. The CDR3 length is 17 residues. The CDR3 region has the DNA TGTGCCAGCAGTTTAGCCATGCACGGGACGTCGGATAGTGAGCAGTACTTC. Its protein is CASSLAMHGTSDSEQYF.

The J gene is TRBJ2-6, the V gene TRBV6-1, with D perhaps matching TRBD1 (5 bases). This CDR3 has 13 amino acids. Deletions cut 7 bases from V and 19 bases from J, with 23 bases between. Germline lookup yields CDR1 MNHNS and CDR2 SASEGT. The CDR3 here is CASTDPGANALTF. The DNA of the CDR3 is TGTGCCAGCACGGACCCTGGGGCCAACGCCCTCACTTTC.

This clone rates as medium-sized. The chain couples TRBV6-1 to TRBJ2-7; 10 bases map to TRBD1. V was pared by 5 bases and J by 2 bases, with 3 bases of the junction left unmatched. In germline, CDR1 is MNHNS, CDR2 SASEGT. The CDR3 sequence is 14 residues long. The CDR3 DNA reads TGTGCCAGCAGTTGGGGACAGGGGACCTACGAGCAGTACTTC. It is translated as CASSWGQGTYEQYF.

This clone was detected many times. The chain couples TRBV7-6 to TRBJ2-7; 7 positions match TRBD2. Germline V gene data show CDR1 as SGHVS and CDR2 as FNYEAQ. There are 15 residues in the CDR3. J was trimmed by 2 bases and V by 2 bases; bases with no gene match: 6. CDR3 sequence (DNA): TGTGCCAGCAGCTTACTTCCTAGCGGTACCTACGAGCAGTACTTC. Translated: CASSLLPSGTYEQYF.

By frequency in the sample, this clone is medium-sized (0.01 to 0.1%). This chain uses TRBV10-3 with TRBJ1-2; D is ambiguous. V was trimmed by 8 bases and J by 1 base, leaving 8 bases between them. Germline V gene data show CDR1 as ENHRY and CDR2 as SYGVKD. The CDR3 is made up of 12 amino acids. The CDR3 coding sequence is TGTGCCATCCGCCTTCGTAACTATGGCTACACCTTC. Amino acids: CAIRLRNYGYTF.

This clone came up many times. This chain uses TRBV5-8 with TRBJ1-6; D gene unclear. CDR1 and CDR2 from the germline V gene are SGHTS and YDEGEE. This CDR3 comprises 14 residues. V lost 4 bases, J lost 7 bases, and 12 bases lay in between. For the CDR3, the DNA is TGTGCCAGCAGCCCTAGGACGGGGAATTCACCCCTCCACTTT. This gives the protein CASSPRTGNSPLHF.

In this sample, this clone turned up many times. The chain links TRBV5-1 to TRBJ2-7, with a possible D match to TRBD2 (6 bases). V lost 7 bases and J 3 bases, leaving 14 bases between the germline ends. CDR3 length: 13 residues. Germline CDR1 reads SGHRS; CDR2 reads YFSETQ. The CDR3 reads CASVGSAGYEQYF. Here the CDR3 DNA reads TGCGCCAGCGTCGGGAGTGCGGGCTACGAGCAGTACTTC.